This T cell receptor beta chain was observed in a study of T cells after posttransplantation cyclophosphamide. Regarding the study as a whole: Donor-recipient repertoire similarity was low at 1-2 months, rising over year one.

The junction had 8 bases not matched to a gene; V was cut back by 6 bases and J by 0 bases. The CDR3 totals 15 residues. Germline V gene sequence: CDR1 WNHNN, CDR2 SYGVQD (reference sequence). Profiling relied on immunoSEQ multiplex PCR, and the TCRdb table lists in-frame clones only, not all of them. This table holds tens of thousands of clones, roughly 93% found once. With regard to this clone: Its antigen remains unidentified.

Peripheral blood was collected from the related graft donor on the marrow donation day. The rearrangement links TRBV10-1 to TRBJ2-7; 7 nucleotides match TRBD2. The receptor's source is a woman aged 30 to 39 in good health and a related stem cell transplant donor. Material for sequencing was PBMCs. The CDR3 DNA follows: TGCGCCAGCAGCCTCGGGGGGACGAGCTCCTACGAGCAGTACTTC. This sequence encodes CASSLGGTSSYEQYF.